This T cell receptor (beta chain) emerged from a study of blood T cell repertoires in COVID-19. The wider study: COVID-19 samples, acute and convalescent, were from the United States, Italy and Spain. PBMCs, B-cell-depleted T cells, or T cells provided the cDNA or gDNA that made up the material.

While infection was still active, Seattle patients were enrolled and then followed longitudinally. Authors' methods: Cell counts per sample came from amplifying reference gene primers. Using immunoSEQ multiplex PCR, the repertoire was profiled, and TCRdb retains in-frame clones only, with some absent. V, J and clone size reflect that table, while D and trimming were determined from the DNA. The data show approximately 330,000 clones, roughly 87% seen once. The V gene lost 5 bases and the J gene lost 1 base, with 17 bases spanning the gap. This CDR3 comprises 16 residues. Germline V lookup: CDR1 LNHNV, CDR2 YYDKDF (reference sequence).

The source of this sequence is a man aged 25-40 years with COVID-19, enrolled during active disease. The chain joins TRBV15 to TRBJ2-5, with D possibly being TRBD2 (6 bases). The sequencing sample was made of peripheral blood. For the CDR3, the DNA is TGTGCCACCAGCCGGGGGTTCCAGGCCCCCCAAGAGACCCAGTACTTC. Translating gives CATSRGFQAPQETQYF. Using reference TRBV15 and TRBJ2-5 for the parts outside the CDR3, the full variable domain is DAMVIQNPRYQVTQFGKPVTLSCSQTLNHNVMYWYQQKSSQAPKLLFHYYDKDFNNEADTPDNFQSRRPNTSFCFLDIRSPGLGDTAMYLCATSRGFQAPQETQYFGPGTRLLVL.